These 28 T cell receptor beta chains originate from one sample sequenced in a study of T cell responses to AZD1222 COVID-19 vaccine. TCRdb's copy holds only in-frame clones and misses some; the assay was immunoSEQ multiplex PCR. The sample includes some 120,000 clones, more than 85% of them seen just once. Sequencing used peripheral blood, obtained 28 days after the second AZD1222 dose. The receptor source for this set is an adult who received the AZD1222 COVID-19 vaccine.

V usage is TRBV30 and J usage is TRBJ1-2; D is unclear. Trimming shortened V by 0 bases and J by 5 bases, and 10 bases separated the two germline ends. CDR1 is GTSNPN and CDR2 is SVGIG in the germline V gene (reference sequence). The CDR3 is 13 residues long. The CDR3 here is CAWSVLGPYGYTF. In nucleotides, the CDR3 is TGTGCCTGGAGTGTACTGGGTCCTTATGGCTACACCTTC.

A few counts support this clone. V usage is TRBV19 and J usage is TRBJ1-1, with D possibly TRBD1 on 5 matching bases. The germline CDR1 and CDR2 sequences are LNHDA and SQIVND (reference sequence). The CDR3 totals 15 residues. The V gene lost 4 bases and the J gene lost 7 bases, with 19 bases spanning the gap. The CDR3 DNA reads TGTGCCAGTAGTAGAGATCTCGGGGCAGGTTATGAAGCTTTCTTT. It yields the protein CASSRDLGAGYEAFF.

This chain joins TRBV5-8 and TRBJ2-7; a possible D gene is TRBD1 (6 bases). This CDR3 comprises 15 residues. CDR1 SGHTS and CDR2 YDEGEE come from the germline V gene. Trimming took off 4 bases at V and 2 bases at J, with 16 bases between the two ends. The CDR3 DNA follows: TGTGCCAGCAGCCTCGACGGACAGATGACCTACGAGCAGTACTTC. It specifies CASSLDGQMTYEQYF.

The genes are TRBV6-4 and TRBJ2-3; 10 nucleotides align to TRBD2. Trimming cost V 0 bases and J 4 bases; bases outside gene matches: 4. The CDR3 is 16 amino acids. The germline V gene encodes CDR1 MRHNA and CDR2 SNTAGT. The CDR3, as DNA: TGTGCCAGCAGTGACTCTAGGACTAGCGGTTCAGATACGCAGTATTTT. It translates to CASSDSRTSGSDTQYF.

The chain recombines TRBV14 with TRBJ2-1; possibly TRBD2 for D (5 bases). The ends were cut back, 1 base at V and 5 bases at J, with 12 bases in the middle. Germline loops: CDR1 SGHDN, CDR2 FVKESK. The CDR3 contains 15 residues. CDR3 sequence reads: CASSQVKRRDNEQFF. The CDR3 DNA is TGTGCCAGCAGCCAAGTAAAGAGGCGGGACAATGAGCAGTTCTTC.

The chain combines TRBV27 with TRBJ1-1; 8 bases are shared with TRBD1. The germline V gene encodes CDR1 MNHEY and CDR2 SMNVEV (reference sequence). V trimming: 2 bases; J trimming: 5 bases; junction bases outside the gene matches: 1. This CDR3 has 13 residues. The CDR3 loop is CASSLDRGTEAFF. The CDR3 DNA reads TGTGCCAGCAGTTTAGACAGGGGAACTGAAGCTTTCTTT.

This chain joins TRBV7-2 and TRBJ1-1; D not resolved. This CDR3 region has 15 residues. The V end lost 0 bases, the J end lost 0 bases, and 8 bases lay between the germline ends. The V gene's germline CDR1 is SGHTA and CDR2 FQGNSA. The CDR3 region is CASSLAGLMNTEAFF. CDR3 sequence (DNA): TGTGCCAGCAGCTTAGCTGGACTCATGAACACTGAAGCTTTCTTT.

This chain links TRBV3-1 (or the pseudogene TRBV3-2) with TRBJ1-1; a weak D match, TRBD1 (6 bases). V was pared by 5 bases and J by 5 bases, with 18 bases between. The CDR3 has 15 amino acids. The germline CDR1 and CDR2 sequences are LGHDT and YNNKEL (reference sequence). The CDR3: CASSATGRRGTEAFF. As DNA, the CDR3 is TGTGCCAGCAGCGCGACGGGACGAAGGGGGACTGAAGCTTTCTTT.

The chain links TRBV6-6 to TRBJ2-5; D may be TRBD1 or TRBD2 (7 bases each). Germline CDR1 reads MNHNY; CDR2 reads SVGAGI (reference sequence). The CDR3 covers 11 residues. V dropped 7 bases and J dropped 9 bases, with 12 bases sitting between them. The CDR3 sequence: CASTSGGAQYF. In DNA, the CDR3 is TGTGCCAGCACGTCAGGGGGGGCCCAGTACTTC.

This CDR3 is CASSPDRDTEAFF. The CDR3 DNA is TGTGCCAGCAGCCCCGACAGGGATACTGAAGCTTTCTTT. This chain uses TRBV3-1 (or the pseudogene TRBV3-2) with TRBJ1-1; 7 positions agree with TRBD1. Germline CDR1 reads LGHDT; CDR2 reads YNNKEL (reference sequence). Trimming took 4 bases from V and 5 from J; bases not matched to a gene: 4. The CDR3 is 13 residues long.

The chain links TRBV5-4 to TRBJ2-1; 8 nucleotides match TRBD1. The ends lost 3 bases at V and 3 bases at J; junction bases unmatched: 2. The CDR3 loop spans 14 amino acids. Germline lookup yields CDR1 SGHNT and CDR2 YYREEE (reference sequence). CDR3 sequence reads: CASSSTGGYNEQFF. In DNA form, the CDR3 reads TGTGCCAGCAGCTCAACAGGGGGCTACAATGAGCAGTTCTTC.

The CDR3 protein is CATSDGQGHYGYTF. The CDR3 nucleotides read TGTGCCACCAGTGATGGACAGGGACACTATGGCTACACCTTC. The chain is built from TRBV24-1 and TRBJ1-2, with 8 bases lining up with TRBD1. Looked up from germline, CDR1 is KGHDR and CDR2 is SFDVKD. The CDR3 spans 14 residues. Trimming at V came to 3 bases and at J to 3 bases, leaving 2 bases not matched to a gene.

This chain joins TRBV18 and TRBJ1-6, with TRBD1 matching over 7 bases. The CDR3 covers 17 residues. Germline-derived CDR1 and CDR2 are KGHSH and LQKENI. J lost 5 bases, V lost 3 bases, and 10 bases had no gene match. The CDR3 reads CASSPADRVLDNSPLHF. In nucleotides, the CDR3 is TGTGCCAGCTCACCCGCCGACAGGGTACTGGATAATTCACCCCTCCACTTT.

Only one count was recorded for this clone. The chain uses TRBV19 and TRBJ1-2; D remains unclear. Germline V lookup: CDR1 LNHDA, CDR2 SQIVND (reference sequence). The V gene lost 3 bases and the J gene lost 2 bases, with 7 bases spanning the gap. The CDR3 covers 13 residues. The CDR3 reads CASSITGNYGYTF. DNA for the CDR3: TGTGCCAGTAGTATCACCGGGAACTATGGCTACACCTTC.

V gene TRBV12-3 or TRBV12-4 combines with J gene TRBJ1-1; possibly TRBD1 for D (5 bases). V gave up 1 base and J gave up 10 bases, with 13 bases separating them. CDR3 length: 13 residues. As DNA, the CDR3 is TGTGCCAGCAGTTTAGGGGGGTTCCAAAGAGCTTTCTTT. The encoded protein is CASSLGGFQRAFF.

V usage is TRBV24-1 and J usage is TRBJ1-2; 9 nucleotides agree with TRBD1. J gave up 2 bases and V 9 bases, and 6 bases lay outside the gene matches. From germline, CDR1 is KGHDR and CDR2 SFDVKD. The CDR3 length is 14 residues. The CDR3 spells CATSGTGTNYGYTF. The CDR3 region has the DNA TGTGCCACCTCCGGGACAGGGACGAACTATGGCTACACCTTC.

The gene calls are TRBV6-2 or TRBV6-3 and TRBJ1-2; the match to TRBD1 covers 8 bases. Per germline, CDR1 MNHEY and CDR2 SVGEGT. J gave up 6 bases and V 5 bases, and 11 bases lay outside the gene matches. CDR3 length: 15 residues. CDR3 protein: CASSRGGQGSHGYTF. Here the CDR3 DNA reads TGTGCCAGCAGTCGTGGAGGACAGGGCTCCCATGGCTACACCTTC.

The chain joins TRBV19 to TRBJ1-1; D is unresolved. The CDR3 has 11 residues. Trimming stripped 7 bases from V and 4 bases from J, with 7 bases between. CDR1 LNHDA and CDR2 SQIVND come from the germline V gene (reference sequence). CDR3 amino acids: CASIGFTEAFF. The CDR3 nucleotides read TGTGCCAGTATAGGGTTCACTGAAGCTTTCTTT.

The gene calls are TRBV3-1 (or the pseudogene TRBV3-2) and TRBJ1-3; D remains unclear. Between the trimmed V and J ends, which lost 0 bases and 3 bases, there was a span of 9 bases. The length of the CDR3 is 15 residues. Germline lookup yields CDR1 LGHDT and CDR2 YNNKEL (reference sequence). This CDR3 is CASSQEYGSGNTIYF. CDR3 DNA sequence: TGTGCCAGCAGCCAAGAATACGGGAGTGGAAACACCATATATTTT.

The rearrangement joins TRBV6-5 to TRBJ2-7, with D perhaps TRBD1 or TRBD2 (5 bases each). There are 13 residues in the CDR3. In germline, CDR1 is MNHEY, CDR2 SVGAGI. Trimming shortened V by 5 bases and J by 3 bases, and 11 bases separated the two germline ends. The CDR3 DNA is TGTGCCAGCAGTATCGCAGGGAGCTACGAGCAGTACTTC. It specifies CASSIAGSYEQYF.

V and J are TRBV3-1 (or the pseudogene TRBV3-2) and TRBJ1-5, with D unresolved. Looked up from germline, CDR1 is LGHDT and CDR2 is YNNKEL (reference sequence). The V and J ends lost 4 bases and 4 bases respectively, with 14 bases between them. This CDR3 is built from 15 residues. The CDR3 reads CASSPRKGRNQPQHF. The CDR3 nucleotides read TGTGCCAGCAGCCCCCGAAAAGGGCGAAATCAGCCCCAGCATTTT.

Worth noting for this clone: The junction and the germline gene differ at one end; a read error may be behind it. The chain is built from TRBV7-7 and TRBJ2-7; possibly TRBD2 for D (5 bases). Germline V gives CDR1 SSHAT, CDR2 FNYEAQ (reference sequence). The CDR3 has 13 residues. The DNA for the CDR3 is TGTGCTAGCAGCTTAGCGCTAGGCTACGAGCAGTACTTC. It is translated as CASSLALGYEQYF.

The V gene is TRBV28, the J gene TRBJ2-4; weak D call: TRBD2 (9 bases). Looked up from germline, CDR1 is MDHEN and CDR2 is SYDVKM. CDR3 size: 17 residues. Trimming stripped 10 bases from V and 1 base from J, with 23 bases between. The CDR3 bases are TGTGCCATCCAGGGGGCTAGCGGGGATAGGGCCAAAAACATTCAGTACTTC. Translated: CAIQGASGDRAKNIQYF.

The chain employs TRBV5-1 and TRBJ1-2; TRBD1 agrees at 7 bases. This CDR3 region has 16 residues. Trimming removed 0 bases from V and 5 bases from J; junction bases left unmatched: 10. Germline CDR1 SGHRS, CDR2 YFSETQ. This CDR3 is CASSLVSGGQPYGYTF. In nucleotides, the CDR3 is TGCGCCAGCAGCTTGGTAAGTGGGGGACAGCCGTATGGCTACACCTTC.

The rearrangement links TRBV9 to TRBJ2-2, with D uncertain. Germline CDR1 is SGDLS and CDR2 is YYNGEE. Between the trimmed V and J ends, which lost 3 bases and 6 bases, there was a span of 12 bases. The length of the CDR3 is 14 residues. CDR3 coding DNA: TGTGCCAGCAGCGCTTCAGAGGTCGCCGGGGAGCTGTTTTTT. Residues: CASSASEVAGELFF.

The chain uses TRBV7-2 and TRBJ2-3; TRBD1 matches 10 bases. Per the germline V gene, CDR1 is SGHTA and CDR2 is FQGNSA. The V and J ends lost 2 bases and 6 bases, in that order; junction bases with no gene match: 5. The CDR3 has 15 amino acids. CDR3 nucleotide sequence: TGTGCCAGCAGCTTACGGGACAGGGGCCCCGATACGCAGTATTTT. Its protein product is CASSLRDRGPDTQYF.

This clone is labeled as medium-sized (0.01 to 0.1%). The chain couples TRBV5-4 to TRBJ2-5; 7 bases map to TRBD1. CDR3 length: 14 residues. J gave up 7 bases and V 3 bases, and 9 bases lay outside the gene matches. CDR1 SGHNT and CDR2 YYREEE come from the germline V gene (reference sequence). The CDR3 DNA reads TGTGCCAGCAGCTCCGGGACAGAGCCTGCGACCCAGTACTTC. Its translation: CASSSGTEPATQYF. The full variable domain, rest sourced from reference TRBV5-4 and TRBJ2-5, is ETGVTQSPTHLIKTRGQQVTLRCSSQSGHNTVSWYQQALGQGPQFIFQYYREEENGRGNFPPRFSGLQFPNYSSELNVNALELDDSALYLCASSSGTEPATQYFGPGTRLLVL.

The chain combines TRBV5-1 with TRBJ2-1, with a possible D match to TRBD2 (7 bases). The germline CDR1 and CDR2 sequences are SGHRS and YFSETQ. The CDR3 totals 15 residues. Between the trimmed V and J ends, which lost 0 bases and 7 bases, there was a span of 14 bases. CDR3 residues: CASSLAGGFINEQFF. CDR3 nucleotide sequence: TGCGCCAGCAGCTTGGCGGGGGGCTTCATTAATGAGCAGTTCTTC.